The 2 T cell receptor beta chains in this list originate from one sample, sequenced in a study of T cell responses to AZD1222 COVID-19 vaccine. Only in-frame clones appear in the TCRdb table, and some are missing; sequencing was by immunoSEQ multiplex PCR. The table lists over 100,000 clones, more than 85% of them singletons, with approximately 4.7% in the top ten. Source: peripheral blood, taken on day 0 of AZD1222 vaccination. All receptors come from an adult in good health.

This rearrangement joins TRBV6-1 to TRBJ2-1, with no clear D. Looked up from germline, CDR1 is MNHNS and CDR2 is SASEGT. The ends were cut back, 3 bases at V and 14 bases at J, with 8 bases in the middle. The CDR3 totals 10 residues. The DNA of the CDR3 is TGTGCCAGCAGTGACGAGCAGAAGTTCTTC. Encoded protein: CASSDEQKFF.

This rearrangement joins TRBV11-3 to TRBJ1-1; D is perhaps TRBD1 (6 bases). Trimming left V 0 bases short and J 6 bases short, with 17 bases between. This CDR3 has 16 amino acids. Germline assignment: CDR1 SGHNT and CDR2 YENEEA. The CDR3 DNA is TGTGCCAGCAGCTTAGATCTCGCAGGGGAGTCCGCTGAAGCTTTCTTT. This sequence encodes CASSLDLAGESAEAFF.